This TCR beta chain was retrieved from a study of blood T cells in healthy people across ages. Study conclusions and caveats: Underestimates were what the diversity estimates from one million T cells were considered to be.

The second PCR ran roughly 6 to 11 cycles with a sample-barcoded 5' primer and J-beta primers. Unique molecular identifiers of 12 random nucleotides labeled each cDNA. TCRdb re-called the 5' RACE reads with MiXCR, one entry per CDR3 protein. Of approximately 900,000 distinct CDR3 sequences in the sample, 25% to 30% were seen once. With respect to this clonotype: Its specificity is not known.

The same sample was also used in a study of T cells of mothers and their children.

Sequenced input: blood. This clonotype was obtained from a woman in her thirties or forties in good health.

The CDR3 loop reads CASSPGRESYEQYF. The CDR3 region has the DNA TGCGCCAGCAGCCCGGGGAGGGAAAGCTACGAGCAGTACTTC. The rearrangement joins TRBV5-1 to TRBJ2-7; 7 bases align to TRBD2. Trimming removed 4 bases from V and 3 bases from J; junction bases left unmatched: 7. The CDR3 spans 14 residues. Germline loops: CDR1 SGHRS, CDR2 YFSETQ.